This TCR beta chain was sequenced during a study of blood T cell repertoires in COVID-19. The protocol was immunoSEQ multiplex PCR, while the TCRdb copy is restricted to in-frame clones and leaves out a portion. The data hold fewer than 120,000 clones, with approximately 68% observed a single time. Deletions cut 2 bases from V and 7 bases from J, with 9 bases between. Germline V CDR1 and CDR2: ENHRY, SYGVKD. The CDR3 extends over 13 amino acids. Sequencing was carried out using peripheral blood. The sequence was collected from a woman in her fifties or sixties with acute or convalescent COVID-19. The rearrangement links TRBV10-3 to TRBJ2-1; weak D call: TRBD1 (5 bases). CDR3 in amino acids: CAISEGNRNEQFF. Written as DNA, the CDR3 is TGTGCCATCAGTGAGGGGAACAGGAATGAGCAGTTCTTC.